This T cell receptor beta chain was sequenced for a study of beta chain features in type 1 diabetes (dated by TCRdb to between 2018 and 2020). In terms of the full investigation: Patients and healthy donors did not differ in mean age, gender distribution, total cell number or subset yield. A total of roughly 98,000,000 sorted cells were examined across all samples, and RNA yield correlated strongly with the number of cells per subset. The study compared the TCRB repertoires of sorted circulating CD4+ T cell subsets in recently diagnosed type 1 diabetes patients with those in matched healthy donors. Naive and central memory subsets were obtained from all 30 or so donors, but regulatory and stem cell-like memory subsets were isolated from only 8 patients and roughly eight healthy donors. What the study reported, not specific to this receptor: Fewer insertions and more nucleotide deletions at VDJ recombination sites were observed in patients with type 1 diabetes, implying thymic rearrangement abnormalities. In all four CD4+ subsets, TCRB CDR3 length was moderately but significantly shorter in type 1 diabetes patients. Naive, central memory and regulatory TCRB repertoires appeared to be more similar among patients than among healthy donors. Shorter templates might have been favored by PCR, but patient and control samples were amplified and corrected together, so both groups would have been affected equally by any skew. Because cDNA rather than genomic DNA was sequenced, highly expressing activated cells could have been over-represented, although no difference in activation and CD3 levels was found between groups. HLA sub-analyses involved small numbers of individuals, so any influence of HLA type on TCRB rearrangement remained unresolved.

V ends up 2 bases short and J 6 bases short, with an unmatched junction base count of 5. Including the terminal cysteine and phenylalanine, the CDR3 comprises 15 residues. Just CDR3 DNA is preserved here, 45 bases in frame from base 1. CDR1 and CDR2 are read off the germline V gene as MNHEY and SVGAGI. Remarks on this clone: The antigen it binds to is not known. Base qualities were left out, and no much larger clone turns up one base away.

Each donor gave one peripheral blood draw, averaging approximately 110 mL, which was collected into heparinised tubes. A BD FACSAria II and a panel including CD45RO, CCR7, CD25, CD127, CD95 and CD27 were used to sort naive, central memory, regulatory and stem cell-like memory CD4+ T cells. All sorted populations exceeded 98% purity. Right away, PBMCs were isolated by Lymphoprep density gradient centrifugation and were stained directly, with no culture step. So that batch effects would be minimized, each experiment stained and sorted samples in pairs, pairing one healthy donor with one patient. The entire isolated RNA was reverse transcribed using the High Capacity cDNA Reverse Transcription Kit, and thus expressed TCRB transcripts were sequenced. Deep immunoSEQ sequencing was applied to naive, central memory and regulatory T cell samples, giving an average of about 3.4 million total reads per sample. Sorted cells were lysed in RLT buffer and RNA was extracted with DNase-treated RNeasy Micro or Mini kits, depending on cell number. To prevent cross-contamination, each cell subset was processed individually, whereas patient and healthy donor samples were processed jointly. The immunoSEQ multiplex PCR was used to amplify TCRB sequences from cDNA, generating 87-bp fragments that spanned the CDR3 region. The amplicons were sequenced using the Illumina HiSeq platform. Turning to the authors' computational methods: Synthetic template baselines were used to correct PCR bias computationally, reads within Hamming distance 2 were collapsed, and singletons that could not be merged were discarded. Reads were aligned against IMGT so that V, D and J genes, CDR3 length and insertions or deletions at six rearrangement sites could be assigned. Within each subset, clonotype counts were normalized to sorted cell number, and only after that were true diversity and Gini coefficients computed with the tcR R package. Repertoire sharing was quantified using the overlap coefficient calculated on TCRB nucleotide sequences. Sourced from immuneACCESS, this table was stored by TCRdb with only in-frame sequences that have V and J called. A share of the clones is absent; for the studies checked, an unresolved V gene accounts for under half, and the remainder has no known explanation. V, J and clone size derive from that table, while D and trimming were established from the DNA sequence. Present in this sample are about 130,000 clones, about 8.7% of which were seen just once. The ten most abundant clones make up about 0.61% of the sample.

The V gene is TRBV6-5 and the J gene is TRBJ2-2, and 8 bases in between align with TRBD2. The specimen was central memory CD4+ T cells from blood. This clonotype originated in a man aged 18 to 35 in good health. The encoded CDR3 is CASSYRGGRPGELFF. The DNA is TGTGCCAGCAGTTACCGCGGGGGGCGCCCCGGGGAGCTGTTTTTT.